This is a list of T cell receptor beta chains from one sample in a study of T cells in Graves' hyperthyroidism and ophthalmopathy. One entry per CDR3 protein, called by TCRdb with MiXCR from the multiplex PCR reads. The sample comprises some 600,000 distinct CDR3 sequences, about half of which are singletons, and about 7.8% rests with the top ten. The sequencing input was peripheral blood or thyroid tissue (not recorded which). Receptor source: a woman between 18 and 29 years old with Graves' hyperthyroidism. Both conserved end residues are part of each CDR3. Fields, in order: J gene, clone size, D gene, V gene, CDR3 protein, CDR3 DNA. A D gene is named only where the DNA matches it firmly. Expanded clones are given a class, and other clones once, few, many or no size at all.

j_gene: TRBJ2-5
abundance: few
d_gene: -
v_gene: TRBV2
CDR3aa: CASSGDYQGQETQYF
CDR3nt: TGTGCCAGCAGTGGTGACTACCAGGGCCAAGAGACCCAGTACTTC

j_gene: TRBJ1-2
abundance: -
d_gene: -
v_gene: TRBV29-1
CDR3aa: CSVEGGQGKGYTF
CDR3nt: TGCAGCGTTGAAGGGGGGCAGGGTAAGGGCTACACCTTC

j_gene: TRBJ1-1
abundance: few
d_gene: -
v_gene: TRBV7-9
CDR3aa: CASRKLDSTEAFF
CDR3nt: TGTGCCAGCAGAAAACTAGACAGTACTGAAGCTTTCTTT

j_gene: TRBJ2-7
abundance: -
d_gene: TRBD1
v_gene: TRBV11-2
CDR3aa: CASSNRDRGIYEQYF
CDR3nt: TGTGCCAGCAGCAATCGGGACAGGGGGATCTACGAGCAGTACTTC

j_gene: TRBJ1-1
abundance: few
d_gene: TRBD1
v_gene: TRBV2
CDR3aa: CASVTDRGGTEAFF
CDR3nt: TGTGCCAGCGTTACCGACAGGGGTGGCACTGAAGCTTTCTTT

j_gene: TRBJ1-1
abundance: -
d_gene: TRBD1
v_gene: TRBV20-1
CDR3aa: CSAFGQGNTEAFF
CDR3nt: TGCAGTGCTTTTGGACAGGGGAACACTGAAGCTTTCTTT

j_gene: TRBJ1-1
abundance: -
d_gene: -
v_gene: TRBV7-2
CDR3aa: CASSLDTGSPEAFF
CDR3nt: TGTGCCAGCAGCTTAGATACGGGGAGCCCCGAAGCTTTCTTT

j_gene: TRBJ1-5
abundance: -
d_gene: -
v_gene: TRBV29-1
CDR3aa: CSLGGRGNQPQHF
CDR3nt: TGCAGCTTAGGGGGTAGAGGCAATCAGCCCCAGCATTTT

j_gene: TRBJ1-2
abundance: -
d_gene: -
v_gene: TRBV25-1
CDR3aa: CASSEVGTNYGYTF
CDR3nt: TGTGCCAGCAGTGAAGTGGGGACTAACTATGGCTACACCTTC

j_gene: TRBJ1-2
abundance: few
d_gene: TRBD1
v_gene: TRBV7-2
CDR3aa: CASSPQGNHGYTF
CDR3nt: TGTGCCAGCAGTCCACAGGGGAATCATGGCTACACCTTC

j_gene: TRBJ2-7
abundance: few
d_gene: -
v_gene: TRBV2
CDR3aa: CASSTSSGLYEQYF
CDR3nt: TGTGCCAGTAGTACCTCAAGCGGCCTCTACGAGCAGTACTTC

j_gene: TRBJ1-5
abundance: few
d_gene: -
v_gene: TRBV7-2
CDR3aa: CASSFSVYSNQPQHF
CDR3nt: TGTGCCAGCAGCTTTTCAGTTTATAGCAATCAGCCCCAGCATTTT

j_gene: TRBJ1-4
abundance: -
d_gene: -
v_gene: TRBV13
CDR3aa: CASRVGRGGPNEKLFF
CDR3nt: TGTGCCAGCAGGGTAGGCAGGGGAGGCCCTAATGAAAAACTGTTTTTT

j_gene: TRBJ1-2
abundance: -
d_gene: -
v_gene: TRBV25-1
CDR3aa: CASSPFGGESYGYTF
CDR3nt: TGTGCCAGCAGTCCCTTTGGAGGGGAGTCCTATGGCTACACCTTC

j_gene: TRBJ2-2
abundance: few
d_gene: TRBD2
v_gene: TRBV9
CDR3aa: CASSPRTSGRANTGELFF
CDR3nt: TGTGCCAGCAGCCCCCGGACTAGCGGGAGGGCGAACACCGGGGAGCTGTTTTTT

j_gene: TRBJ2-7
abundance: once
d_gene: TRBD1
v_gene: TRBV20-1
CDR3aa: CSARDSGTGFYEQYF
CDR3nt: TGCAGTGCTAGAGATAGTGGGACAGGTTTCTACGAGCAGTACTTC

j_gene: TRBJ1-2
abundance: few
d_gene: -
v_gene: TRBV14
CDR3aa: CASSQVGGFFF
CDR3nt: TGTGCCAGCAGCCAAGTCGGCGGGTTCTTCTTC

j_gene: TRBJ1-1
abundance: -
d_gene: -
v_gene: TRBV9
CDR3aa: CASSVDRGAGTEAFF
CDR3nt: TGTGCCAGCAGCGTAGACAGAGGGGCTGGTACTGAAGCTTTCTTT

j_gene: TRBJ1-5
abundance: few
d_gene: -
v_gene: TRBV10-1
CDR3aa: CASSFRVGAGNQPQHF
CDR3nt: TGCGCCAGCAGCTTCAGGGTGGGGGCCGGCAATCAGCCCCAGCATTTT

j_gene: TRBJ1-2
abundance: many
d_gene: -
v_gene: TRBV10-3
CDR3aa: CAISEQTANYGYTF
CDR3nt: TGTGCCATCAGTGAGCAGACAGCTAACTATGGCTACACCTTC

j_gene: TRBJ1-2
abundance: -
d_gene: TRBD1
v_gene: TRBV29-1
CDR3aa: CSVGSGTGDYGYTF
CDR3nt: TGCAGCGTTGGTTCCGGGACAGGGGACTATGGCTACACCTTC

j_gene: TRBJ2-5
abundance: -
d_gene: -
v_gene: TRBV10-3
CDR3aa: CAIIPDSQETQYF
CDR3nt: TGTGCCATCATTCCGGACAGCCAAGAGACCCAGTACTTC

j_gene: TRBJ2-7
abundance: many
d_gene: -
v_gene: TRBV10-2
CDR3aa: CASRPGPTPYEQYF
CDR3nt: TGCGCCAGCAGACCGGGCCCAACTCCTTACGAGCAGTACTTC

j_gene: TRBJ2-5
abundance: -
d_gene: -
v_gene: TRBV2
CDR3aa: CASSNWGPQETQYF
CDR3nt: TGTGCCAGCAGTAACTGGGGACCACAAGAGACCCAGTACTTC

j_gene: TRBJ2-5
abundance: many
d_gene: -
v_gene: TRBV29-1
CDR3aa: CSVGGRIQETQYF
CDR3nt: TGCAGCGTTGGAGGCAGGATCCAAGAGACCCAGTACTTC

j_gene: TRBJ2-5
abundance: -
d_gene: TRBD2
v_gene: TRBV7-8
CDR3aa: CASSSLAVGTGETQYF
CDR3nt: TGTGCCAGCAGCTCTCTAGCGGTAGGGACTGGGGAGACCCAGTACTTC

j_gene: TRBJ1-2
abundance: few
d_gene: -
v_gene: TRBV14
CDR3aa: CASSQVPKGGYTF
CDR3nt: TGTGCCAGCAGCCAAGTGCCGAAGGGTGGCTACACCTTC

j_gene: TRBJ2-5
abundance: many
d_gene: -
v_gene: TRBV29-1
CDR3aa: CSVLTGPDQETQYF
CDR3nt: TGCAGCGTTCTCACAGGGCCCGATCAAGAGACCCAGTACTTC

j_gene: TRBJ2-7
abundance: -
d_gene: TRBD2
v_gene: TRBV7-6
CDR3aa: CASAAGTRGDEQYF
CDR3nt: TGTGCCAGCGCCGCCGGGACTAGGGGAGACGAGCAGTACTTC

j_gene: TRBJ1-4
abundance: few
d_gene: -
v_gene: TRBV9
CDR3aa: CASSVGEPTNEKLFF
CDR3nt: TGTGCCAGCAGCGTAGGAGAGCCAACTAATGAAAAACTGTTTTTT

j_gene: TRBJ2-7
abundance: many
d_gene: -
v_gene: TRBV20-1
CDR3aa: CSARGRGLYEQYF
CDR3nt: TGCAGTGCCAGGGGCAGGGGCCTATACGAGCAGTACTTC

j_gene: TRBJ1-4
abundance: -
d_gene: -
v_gene: TRBV24-1
CDR3aa: CATSDLAGEGNEKLFF
CDR3nt: TGTGCCACCAGTGATCTCGCGGGAGAGGGGAACGAAAAACTGTTTTTT

j_gene: TRBJ1-5
abundance: -
d_gene: -
v_gene: TRBV7-6
CDR3aa: CASSETMNGGQPQHF
CDR3nt: TGTGCCAGCAGCGAGACTATGAATGGGGGTCAGCCCCAGCATTTT

j_gene: TRBJ1-1
abundance: few
d_gene: -
v_gene: TRBV6-6
CDR3aa: CASTSLREAFF
CDR3nt: TGTGCCAGCACTTCTCTCAGAGAAGCTTTCTTT

j_gene: TRBJ2-7
abundance: -
d_gene: TRBD1
v_gene: TRBV7-2
CDR3aa: CASSPRGPGAHEQYF
CDR3nt: TGTGCCAGCAGTCCCAGGGGGCCAGGGGCCCACGAGCAGTACTTC

j_gene: TRBJ1-3
abundance: -
d_gene: -
v_gene: TRBV6-2/TRBV6-3
CDR3aa: CASSYGSGAGNTIYF
CDR3nt: TGTGCCAGCAGTTACGGGTCAGGCGCTGGAAACACCATATATTTT

j_gene: TRBJ1-3
abundance: many
d_gene: -
v_gene: TRBV9
CDR3aa: CASSVAQAGNTIYF
CDR3nt: TGTGCCAGCAGCGTAGCCCAGGCTGGAAACACCATATATTTT

j_gene: TRBJ2-7
abundance: few
d_gene: -
v_gene: TRBV25-1
CDR3aa: CASSHPLDGGNYEQYF
CDR3nt: TGTGCCAGCAGCCATCCCCTCGACGGGGGCAATTACGAGCAGTACTTC

j_gene: TRBJ1-1
abundance: many
d_gene: TRBD1
v_gene: TRBV24-1
CDR3aa: CATRLDRGTEAFF
CDR3nt: TGTGCCACCAGGTTAGACAGGGGCACTGAAGCTTTCTTT

j_gene: TRBJ2-7
abundance: -
d_gene: -
v_gene: TRBV7-9
CDR3aa: CASSPAQWQYF
CDR3nt: TGTGCCAGCTCACCCGCCCAATGGCAGTACTTC

j_gene: TRBJ2-5
abundance: -
d_gene: -
v_gene: TRBV12-3/TRBV12-4
CDR3aa: CASVETGQTETQYF
CDR3nt: TGTGCCAGCGTTGAGACAGGACAGACTGAGACCCAGTACTTC

j_gene: TRBJ1-2
abundance: -
d_gene: -
v_gene: TRBV10-2
CDR3aa: CASSGSAGLSEYGYTF
CDR3nt: TGCGCCAGCAGTGGGTCAGCCGGACTGTCCGAGTATGGCTACACCTTC

j_gene: TRBJ2-5
abundance: many
d_gene: -
v_gene: TRBV29-1
CDR3aa: CSVVGGQETQYF
CDR3nt: TGCAGCGTTGTTGGGGGGCAAGAGACCCAGTACTTC

j_gene: TRBJ2-5
abundance: -
d_gene: -
v_gene: TRBV5-1
CDR3aa: CASSGTSSQETQYF
CDR3nt: TGCGCCAGCAGCGGGACCTCTAGCCAAGAGACCCAGTACTTC

j_gene: TRBJ1-2
abundance: many
d_gene: -
v_gene: TRBV24-1
CDR3aa: CATSDLEGNYGYTF
CDR3nt: TGTGCCACCAGTGATTTGGAGGGAAACTATGGCTACACCTTC

j_gene: TRBJ1-6
abundance: -
d_gene: TRBD1
v_gene: TRBV10-3
CDR3aa: CAINPTGGYSPLHF
CDR3nt: TGTGCCATCAATCCGACAGGGGGCTATTCACCCCTCCACTTT

j_gene: TRBJ2-6
abundance: -
d_gene: -
v_gene: TRBV7-9
CDR3aa: CASSLQTF
CDR3nt: TGTGCCAGCAGCTTACAGACTTTC

j_gene: TRBJ1-4
abundance: -
d_gene: -
v_gene: TRBV6-1
CDR3aa: CASSEQGAEKLFF
CDR3nt: TGTGCCAGCAGTGAACAGGGCGCTGAAAAACTGTTTTTT

j_gene: TRBJ1-1
abundance: once
d_gene: -
v_gene: TRBV9
CDR3aa: CASSPPGDLSTEAFF
CDR3nt: TGTGCCAGCAGCCCCCCGGGGGATTTAAGCACTGAAGCTTTCTTT

j_gene: TRBJ1-5
abundance: -
d_gene: -
v_gene: TRBV19
CDR3aa: CASNPGLRQPQHF
CDR3nt: TGTGCCAGTAACCCTGGCCTGCGACAGCCCCAGCATTTT

j_gene: TRBJ1-5
abundance: many
d_gene: -
v_gene: TRBV2
CDR3aa: CASSEREQPQHF
CDR3nt: TGTGCCAGCAGTGAGAGGGAACAGCCCCAGCATTTT

j_gene: TRBJ1-5
abundance: -
d_gene: -
v_gene: TRBV6-1
CDR3aa: CASSPRVSFSQPQHF
CDR3nt: TGTGCCAGCAGCCCCAGGGTTTCGTTTTCTCAGCCCCAGCATTTT

j_gene: TRBJ1-1
abundance: -
d_gene: -
v_gene: TRBV11-2
CDR3aa: CASSPEPAELEAFF
CDR3nt: TGTGCCAGCAGCCCGGAACCAGCGGAGCTTGAAGCTTTCTTT

j_gene: TRBJ2-5
abundance: -
d_gene: TRBD1
v_gene: TRBV15
CDR3aa: CATSRGQTGGLEETQYF
CDR3nt: TGTGCCACCAGCAGAGGCCAGACAGGGGGCTTAGAAGAGACCCAGTACTTC

j_gene: TRBJ1-6
abundance: -
d_gene: -
v_gene: TRBV7-8
CDR3aa: CASSLDMGTGSTALHF
CDR3nt: TGTGCCAGCAGCTTAGACATGGGCACAGGGTCTACAGCCCTCCACTTT

j_gene: TRBJ1-2
abundance: few
d_gene: -
v_gene: TRBV7-9
CDR3aa: CASSLPSGYGYTF
CDR3nt: TGTGCCAGCAGCTTACCTTCGGGCTATGGCTACACCTTC